This T cell receptor (beta chain) comes out of a study of T cell responses to AZD1222 COVID-19 vaccine. Using immunoSEQ multiplex PCR, the repertoire was profiled, and TCRdb retains in-frame clones only, with some absent. The sample shows 190,000 or so clones, approximately 93% of them seen only once. Study-level findings and limits: Spike-specific TCRs gained breadth and depth after people received two AZD1222 doses.

With respect to this clone: What it binds is unknown.

Pooling was applied to second doses at about 4 or about 12 weeks. From germline, CDR1 is SGHVS and CDR2 FNYEAQ. The CDR3 totals 16 residues. V gave up 1 base and J gave up 7 bases; unmatched junction bases: 9. The chain links TRBV7-6 to TRBJ1-4; TRBD1 aligns across 7 bases. This sample comprised peripheral blood, obtained 28 days after the second AZD1222 dose. The clonotype originates from an adult who received the AZD1222 COVID-19 vaccine. The CDR3: CASSLGTGTDGEKLFF. CDR3 DNA sequence: TGTGCCAGCAGCTTAGGAACCGGGACAGACGGTGAAAAACTGTTTTTT.